This T cell receptor (beta chain) was captured by sequencing in a study of OX40 agonist ivuxolimab in advanced cancers. As for the study in general: With a range of roughly 20 to 85, age averaged approximately 54 years, and approximately 83% were male.

Clones were read by immunoSEQ multiplex PCR, and TCRdb kept only the in-frame ones, dropping some. Of 70,000 to 80,000 clones in the sample, 70% to 90% were seen once. Germline values: CDR1 SGHNT, CDR2 YYREEE (reference sequence). Deletions cut 6 bases from V and 3 bases from J, with 11 bases between. This CDR3 region has 13 residues. This sequence joins TRBV5-4 and TRBJ2-3, with D perhaps assigned TRBD1 or TRBD2 (6 bases each). This receptor was identified in an adult with an advanced solid tumor such as melanoma, head and neck, liver or kidney cancer. The source material was CD4+ or CD8+ T cells sorted from blood, sampled in a trial of the OX40 agonist ivuxolimab. DNA of the CDR3: TGTGCCAGCACCCAAGGGGGGACAGATACGCAGTATTTT. Protein sequence: CASTQGGTDTQYF.